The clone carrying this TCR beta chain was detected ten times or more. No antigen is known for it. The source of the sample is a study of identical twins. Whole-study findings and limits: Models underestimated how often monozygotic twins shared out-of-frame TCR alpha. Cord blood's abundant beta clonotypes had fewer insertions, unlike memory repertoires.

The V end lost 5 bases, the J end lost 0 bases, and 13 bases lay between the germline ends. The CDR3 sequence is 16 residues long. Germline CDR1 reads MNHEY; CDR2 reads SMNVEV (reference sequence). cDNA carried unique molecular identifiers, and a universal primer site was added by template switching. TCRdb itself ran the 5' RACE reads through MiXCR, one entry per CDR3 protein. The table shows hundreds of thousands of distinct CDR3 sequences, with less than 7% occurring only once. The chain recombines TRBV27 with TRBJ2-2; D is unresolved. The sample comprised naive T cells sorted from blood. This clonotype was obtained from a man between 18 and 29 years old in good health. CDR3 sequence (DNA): TGTGCCAGCAGTGGATCCGGACCCCCGAACACCGGGGAGCTGTTTTTT. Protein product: CASSGSGPPNTGELFF.